One sample yielded the 28 T cell receptor beta chains listed below, sequenced in a study of T-cell memory formation after mild COVID-19. One entry per CDR3 protein, called by TCRdb with MiXCR from the 5' RACE reads. The repertoire has 170,000 or so distinct CDR3 sequences, 31% of them found once; the top ten carry 9.5% to 15%. Sequenced material: PBMCs or a T cell subset sorted from them (not recorded which). These receptors were collected from an adult woman who had mild COVID-19 (a few samples of this study predate the infection). Cell type and time point are not known.

The chain employs TRBV18 and TRBJ2-6; 9 nucleotides agree with TRBD1. CDR1 is KGHSH and CDR2 is LQKENI in the germline V gene. V trimming: 4 bases; J trimming: 0 bases; junction bases outside the gene matches: 7. This CDR3 region has 18 residues. CDR3 amino acids: CASSLKTGGSSGANVLTF. CDR3 nucleotide sequence: TGTGCCAGCTCACTTAAGACAGGGGGAAGCTCTGGGGCCAACGTCCTGACTTTC.

This clonotype turned up a few times. The chain couples TRBV6-6 to TRBJ2-7; 9 bases fit TRBD2. This CDR3 comprises 15 residues. Per the germline V gene, CDR1 is MNHNY and CDR2 is SVGAGI (reference sequence). Trimming removed 4 bases from V and 2 bases from J; junction bases left unmatched: 6. Written as DNA, the CDR3 is TGTGCCAGCAGTTCCCAGACTAGCGGTACCTACGAGCAGTACTTC. Translated: CASSSQTSGTYEQYF.

The chain has TRBV18 and TRBJ2-5, with 9 bases lining up with TRBD2. Trimming cost V 3 bases and J 2 bases; bases outside gene matches: 4. The CDR3 runs to 15 residues. Germline values: CDR1 KGHSH, CDR2 LQKENI. CDR3 residues: CASSPGLATQETQYF. CDR3 sequence (DNA): TGTGCCAGCTCACCTGGACTAGCGACACAAGAGACCCAGTACTTC.

This sequence joins TRBV7-2 and TRBJ2-3, with a possible D match to TRBD2 (6 bases). Germline assignment: CDR1 SGHTA and CDR2 FQGNSA. The length of the CDR3 is 16 residues. Trimming took 1 base from V and 1 from J, leaving 12 bases between them. CDR3 amino acids: CASSLEVGGGTDTQYF. CDR3 nucleotide sequence: TGTGCCAGCAGCTTAGAGGTCGGGGGAGGCACAGATACGCAGTATTTT.

The chain links TRBV3-1 to TRBJ2-3; 13 positions match TRBD2. Trimming cost V 5 bases and J 8 bases; bases outside gene matches: 13. CDR1 LGHDT and CDR2 YNNKEL come from the germline V gene (reference sequence). There are 17 residues in the CDR3. CDR3 DNA: TGTGCCAGCAGCGCCACCGGGACTAGCGGGATTCATGGTACGCAGTATTTT. This gives the protein CASSATGTSGIHGTQYF.

The genes are TRBV11-2 and TRBJ2-1; a possible D gene is TRBD1 (5 bases). Looked up from germline, CDR1 is SGHAT and CDR2 is FQNNGV. The CDR3 loop spans 18 amino acids. Trimming stripped 5 bases from V and 4 bases from J, with 24 bases between. Written as DNA, the CDR3 is TGTGCCAGCAGCCAACTTAGGGGTAGCTTACCCCGATACAATGAGCAGTTCTTC. This codes for CASSQLRGSLPRYNEQFF. The full variable domain, in which reference TRBV11-2 and TRBJ2-1 provide the parts outside the CDR3, is EAGVAQSPRYKIIEKRQSVAFWCNPISGHATLYWYQQILGQGPKLLIQFQNNGVVDDSQLPKDRFSAERLKGVDSTLKIQPAKLEDSAVYLCASSQLRGSLPRYNEQFFGPGTRLTVL.

The CDR3: CASSLWTADNEQFF. In nucleotides, the CDR3 is TGTGCCAGTAGTCTCTGGACTGCGGACAATGAGCAGTTCTTC. The chain carries TRBV19 and TRBJ2-1; perhaps TRBD2 as D (5 bases). Between the trimmed V and J ends, which lost 5 bases and 5 bases, there was a span of 13 bases. The germline CDR1 and CDR2 sequences are LNHDA and SQIVND (reference sequence). This CDR3 contains 14 residues.

This clonotype came up many times. V usage is TRBV4-1 and J usage is TRBJ1-1; unclear D gene. Trimming left V 1 base short and J 1 base short, with 16 bases between. This CDR3 is 17 amino acids long. In germline, CDR1 is MGHRA, CDR2 YSYEKL. CDR3: CASSQGKGGRKNTEAFF. CDR3 DNA: TGCGCCAGCAGCCAAGGGAAAGGCGGACGGAAGAACACTGAAGCTTTCTTT.

In this sample, this clonotype turned up a few times. The CDR3 reads CSGAWGNMETQYF. Here the CDR3 DNA reads TGCAGTGGAGCTTGGGGGAATATGGAGACCCAGTACTTC. The chain recombines TRBV20-1 with TRBJ2-5; D may be TRBD1 or TRBD2 (5 bases each). Per germline, CDR1 DFQATT and CDR2 SNEGSKA (reference sequence). The CDR3 has 13 residues. V was pared by 7 bases and J by 5 bases, with 17 bases between.

The chain is built from TRBV6-5 and TRBJ1-1; no definite D call. Germline values: CDR1 MNHEY, CDR2 SVGAGI. The CDR3 consists of 12 residues. V was pared by 7 bases and J by 0 bases, with 6 bases between. In DNA form, the CDR3 reads TGTGCCAGCAAGTTCATGAACACTGAAGCTTTCTTT. Protein product: CASKFMNTEAFF.

This clonotype was detected a few times. CDR3 sequence: CASNAGTTYEQYF. The CDR3 region has the DNA TGTGCCAGCAATGCAGGGACTACCTACGAGCAGTACTTC. The genes are TRBV6-6 and TRBJ2-7; TRBD2 matches 7 bases. Germline V CDR1 and CDR2: MNHNY, SVGAGI (reference sequence). The V segment lost 7 bases and the J segment 2 bases; nucleotides outside the gene matches: 5. The CDR3 contains 13 residues.

The chain uses TRBV5-1 and TRBJ2-1; TRBD2 matches at 8 bases. This CDR3 contains 16 residues. V dropped 3 bases and J dropped 9; count of bases not matched to a gene: 14. Germline CDR1 SGHRS, CDR2 YFSETQ. CDR3 in DNA: TGCGCCAGCAGCTCCCCCGTCGTGGCGGGGGGAGGTGAGCAGTTCTTC. Its translation: CASSSPVVAGGGEQFF. Full variable domain (remainder filled in from reference TRBV5-1 and TRBJ2-1): KAGVTQTPRYLIKTRGQQVTLSCSPISGHRSVSWYQQTPGQGLQFLFEYFSETQRNKGNFPGRFSGRQFSNSRSEMNVSTLELGDSALYLCASSSPVVAGGGEQFFGPGTRLTVL.

The rearrangement uses TRBV15 and TRBJ2-5; the D is unclear. Germline V gives CDR1 LNHNV, CDR2 YYDKDF (reference sequence). CDR3 size: 13 residues. V lost 5 bases and J lost 4, with 11 bases in between. The CDR3 is CATSRGTRETQYF. The CDR3 DNA reads TGTGCCACCAGCCGAGGAACCAGAGAGACCCAGTACTTC.

This rearrangement joins TRBV5-1 to TRBJ2-1, with 11 nucleotides matching TRBD2. This CDR3 is built from 16 residues. The germline V gene encodes CDR1 SGHRS and CDR2 YFSETQ. The ends lost 4 bases at V and 4 bases at J; junction bases unmatched: 7. DNA for the CDR3: TGCGCCAGCAGCCGACGTTTAGCGGGGGGGTACAATGAGCAGTTCTTC. It is translated as CASSRRLAGGYNEQFF.

J is TRBJ1-5 and V is TRBV24-1; D unresolved. There are 13 residues in the CDR3. Germline loops: CDR1 KGHDR, CDR2 SFDVKD. The ends were cut back, 4 bases at V and 3 bases at J, with 6 bases in the middle. CDR3 loop: CATSEGSNQPQHF. In DNA, the CDR3 is TGTGCCACCAGTGAAGGGTCCAATCAGCCCCAGCATTTT.

This clonotype was seen only a few times. The V gene is TRBV12-3 or TRBV12-4, the J gene TRBJ2-1, with 11 nucleotides matching TRBD2. This CDR3 contains 16 residues. After removal of 5 bases from V and 7 bases from J, the junction contained 10 bases not matched to a gene. CDR3 bases: TGTGCCAGCAGTCCCTTCGGACTAGCGGGCGGGAATGAGCAGTTCTTC. As protein: CASSPFGLAGGNEQFF.

V usage is TRBV4-1 and J usage is TRBJ1-1; D is unresolved. The ends were cut back, 1 base at V and 5 bases at J, with 8 bases in the middle. The CDR3 has 13 amino acids. Looked up from germline, CDR1 is MGHRA and CDR2 is YSYEKL. Here the CDR3 reads CASSQVGVTEAFF. CDR3 DNA: TGCGCCAGCAGCCAAGTTGGAGTTACTGAAGCTTTCTTT.

This clonotype occurred once. CDR3 protein: CASSLAIAGASRSSGANVLTF. CDR3 DNA sequence: TGTGCCAGCAGCTTAGCGATAGCGGGAGCTTCCCGCTCCTCTGGGGCCAACGTCCTGACTTTC. This chain connects TRBV7-9 to TRBJ2-6, with 9 bases aligning to TRBD2. Germline V gives CDR1 SEHNR, CDR2 FQNEAQ (reference sequence). The trim removed 0 bases at V and 0 bases at J, leaving 12 bases unmatched. The CDR3 is 21 amino acids.

This clonotype was counted only a few times. The chain is built from TRBV19 and TRBJ2-2, with D tentatively TRBD1 or TRBD2 (5 bases each). Looked up from germline, CDR1 is LNHDA and CDR2 is SQIVND (reference sequence). V was trimmed by 7 bases and J by 7 bases, leaving 16 bases between them. The CDR3 loop spans 14 amino acids. The CDR3 is CASKGWDRVGELFF. CDR3 in DNA: TGTGCCAGTAAGGGCTGGGACCGGGTCGGGGAGCTGTTTTTT.

The chain links TRBV25-1 to TRBJ2-7; TRBD2 matches 13 bases. This CDR3 has 15 amino acids. Losses at the gene ends were 6 bases for V and 5 bases for J; bases not matched to a gene: 7. CDR1 and CDR2 from the germline V gene are MGHDK and SYGVNS. The chain's CDR3 is CASRPSGLAGDEQYF. CDR3 sequence (DNA): TGTGCCAGCAGGCCCTCAGGACTAGCGGGGGACGAGCAGTACTTC.

This clonotype was observed a handful of times. V is TRBV20-1 and J is TRBJ1-1, with 9 positions matching TRBD1. The germline V gene has CDR1 DFQATT and CDR2 SNEGSKA (reference sequence). Germline trimming cut 1 base from V and 11 bases from J; bases unmatched to any gene: 5. CDR3 length: 12 amino acids. CDR3 sequence reads: CSARGSGTGAFF. Written as DNA, the CDR3 is TGCAGTGCTAGAGGGTCGGGGACAGGGGCTTTCTTT.

The chain recombines TRBV7-2 with TRBJ2-5; TRBD2 aligns across 14 bases. Germline lookup yields CDR1 SGHTA and CDR2 FQGNSA. The CDR3 totals 15 residues. Losses at the gene ends were 9 bases for V and 5 bases for J; bases not matched to a gene: 8. CDR3 in DNA: TGTGCCAGAAGCCCTAGGACTAGCGGGGGGGAGACCCAGTACTTC. Residues: CARSPRTSGGETQYF.

This clonotype was observed a few times. This chain uses TRBV5-1 with TRBJ2-2; D is ambiguous. This CDR3 has 13 residues. The germline gives CDR1 SGHRS, CDR2 YFSETQ. V was shortened by 3 bases and J by 7 bases, with 10 bases between the two germline ends. This CDR3 is CASSSIFGGELFF. Here the CDR3 DNA reads TGCGCCAGCAGCTCAATCTTTGGCGGGGAGCTGTTTTTT.

This sequence joins TRBV6-5 and TRBJ2-3, with TRBD2 identical over 9 bases. CDR1 and CDR2 from the germline V gene are MNHEY and SVGAGI. The CDR3 contains 20 residues. V shed 0 bases, J shed 0 bases, and the junction held 13 bases outside the gene matches. DNA of the CDR3: TGTGCCAGCAGTTACTCCCGAACTAGCGGGCTTAGACCTAGCACAGATACGCAGTATTTT. It codes for CASSYSRTSGLRPSTDTQYF.

The genes are TRBV6-1 and TRBJ2-2, with a weak D call TRBD1 (5 bases). The length of the CDR3 is 13 residues. Germline lookup yields CDR1 MNHNS and CDR2 SASEGT. Trimming removed 8 bases from V and 4 bases from J, with 11 bases in between. Here the CDR3 reads CASGAGITGELFF. In nucleotides, the CDR3 is TGTGCCAGCGGTGCAGGGATCACCGGGGAGCTGTTTTTT.

This clonotype was counted between two and nine times. The chain is built from TRBV7-9 and TRBJ2-7, with 7 bases matching TRBD1. Unmatched junction bases numbered 1, after V lost 3 bases and J lost 2 bases. The CDR3 sequence is 13 residues long. CDR1 and CDR2 from the germline V gene are SEHNR and FQNEAQ (reference sequence). DNA for the CDR3: TGTGCCAGCAGCTTTACAGGGGCCTACGAGCAGTACTTC. It specifies CASSFTGAYEQYF.

This chain links TRBV10-2 with TRBJ1-5; 10 positions match TRBD1. In germline, CDR1 is WSHSY, CDR2 SAAADI. The CDR3 is 14 residues long. V shed 6 bases, J shed 5 bases, and the junction held 4 bases outside the gene matches. Here the CDR3 DNA reads TGCGCCAGCAGATCGACAGGGGGCGATCAGCCCCAGCATTTT. Encoded protein: CASRSTGGDQPQHF.

This chain links TRBV9 with TRBJ2-3; D might be TRBD2 (6 bases). Germline CDR1 and CDR2: SGDLS and YYNGEE. This CDR3 is 16 amino acids long. V lost 4 bases and J lost 3, with 18 bases in between. DNA of the CDR3: TGTGCCAGCAGCCTCTCTAACGGGAGAAGGACAGATACGCAGTATTTT. Protein: CASSLSNGRRTDTQYF.